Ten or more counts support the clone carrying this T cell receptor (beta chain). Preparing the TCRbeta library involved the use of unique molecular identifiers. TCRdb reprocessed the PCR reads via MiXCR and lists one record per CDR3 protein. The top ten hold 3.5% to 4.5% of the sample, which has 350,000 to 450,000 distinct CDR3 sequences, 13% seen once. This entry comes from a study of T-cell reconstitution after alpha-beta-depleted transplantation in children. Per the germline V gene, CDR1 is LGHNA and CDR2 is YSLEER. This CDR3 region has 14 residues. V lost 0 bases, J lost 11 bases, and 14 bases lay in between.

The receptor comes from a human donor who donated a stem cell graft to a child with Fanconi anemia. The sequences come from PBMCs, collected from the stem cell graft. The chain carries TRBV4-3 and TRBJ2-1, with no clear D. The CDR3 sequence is CASSQEYWSGQQFF. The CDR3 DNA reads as TGCGCCAGCAGCCAAGAATATTGGTCTGGCCAGCAGTTCTTC.